This TCR beta chain originates from a study of prognosis after radiotherapy for stage I lung cancer. Germline assignment: CDR1 MRHNA and CDR2 SNTAGT. The CDR3 covers 15 residues. To note about this clonotype: Antigen unknown. With a far larger clone one base away, a read error is the likely cause.

General study results and limits: Metastatic and non-metastatic patients reportedly diverged in TRBV and TRBJ gene usage. Before stereotactic body radiation therapy the median unique TCR clone count was roughly 9,200, and afterwards it fell to 5,500 to 8,000.

The study amplified the TCR beta CDR3 region from genomic DNA. This amplification was carried out by two rounds of multiplex PCR. It was primers specific to each TRBV and TRBJ gene that first-round PCR used. MiXCR was run by TCRdb on the multiplex PCR reads, yielding one entry per CDR3 protein. The sample lists 20,000 to 25,000 distinct CDR3 sequences; roughly 37% were seen once. The chain combines TRBV6-4 with TRBJ2-3, with D perhaps matching TRBD2 (5 bases). The input for sequencing was PBMCs, taken before or after stereotactic body radiation therapy (not recorded which). This clonotype was obtained from a donor over 45 with non-small cell lung cancer. The CDR3 nucleotides are TGTGTCAGCAGTCAAGGGAGTGGGGTCACAGATACGCAGTATTTT. It encodes CVSSQGSGVTDTQYF.